The 6 T cell receptor beta chains in this list originate from one sample, sequenced in a study of radiation and T cells in renal cell carcinoma. Stated time point: blood 2 weeks post-SBRT. The treatment denotes: 15 Gy SBRT to primary tumor, nephrectomy 4 weeks later. Sequencing used immunoSEQ multiplex PCR; TCRdb keeps in-frame clones, though not all of them. The sample consists of 25,000 to 30,000 clones, approximately 84% of them appearing once. Sequenced material: blood, taken from a patient whose treatment included radiotherapy and nephrectomy. Receptor source: a man between 60 and 70 years old with renal cell carcinoma.

The rearrangement joins TRBV27 to TRBJ2-5; D remains ambiguous. This CDR3 comprises 15 residues. V lost 6 bases to trimming and J lost 5 bases, with 19 bases between them. Germline loops: CDR1 MNHEY, CDR2 SMNVEV (reference sequence). The CDR3: CASRTGGLVGETQYF. The CDR3 DNA reads as TGTGCCAGCAGGACGGGCGGCCTGGTGGGCGAGACCCAGTACTTC.

This sequence joins TRBV7-2 and TRBJ2-3, with D perhaps TRBD1 or TRBD2 (6 bases each). The V and J ends lost 0 bases and 4 bases respectively, with 11 bases between them. From germline, CDR1 is SGHTA and CDR2 FQGNSA. The CDR3 is 15 residues long. The CDR3 DNA reads TGTGCCAGCAGCTTAGCGGGGGGCGGGTCAGATACGCAGTATTTT. This encodes CASSLAGGGSDTQYF. The entire variable domain, with the rest obtained from reference TRBV7-2 and TRBJ2-3, is as follows: GAGVSQSPSNKVTEKGKDVELRCDPISGHTALYWYRQSLGQGLEFLIYFQGNSAPDKSGLPSDRFSAERTGGSVSTLTIQRTQQEDSAVYLCASSLAGGGSDTQYFGPGTRLTVL.

The genes are TRBV7-9 and TRBJ1-1; 7 nucleotides line up with TRBD1. V dropped 3 bases and J dropped 0; count of bases not matched to a gene: 1. CDR1 and CDR2 from the germline V gene are SEHNR and FQNEAQ (reference sequence). The CDR3 loop spans 14 amino acids. The CDR3 sequence: CASSFGTVNTEAFF. DNA for the CDR3: TGTGCCAGCAGCTTCGGGACAGTGAACACTGAAGCTTTCTTT.

V gene TRBV25-1 combines with J gene TRBJ2-7, with D possibly matching TRBD2 (6 bases). The CDR3 runs to 14 residues. V lost 1 base and J lost 5, with 12 bases in between. CDR1 and CDR2 (germline): MGHDK, SYGVNS. Here the CDR3 reads CASSEWEAAHEQYF. The CDR3 nucleotides read TGTGCCAGCAGTGAATGGGAGGCCGCCCACGAGCAGTACTTC.

J is TRBJ1-2 and V is TRBV7-2; 7 bases line up with TRBD1. This CDR3 spans 14 amino acids. Germline values: CDR1 SGHTA, CDR2 FQGNSA. The trim removed 5 bases at V and 8 bases at J, leaving 11 bases unmatched. DNA of the CDR3: TGTGCCAGCAGCCCCCGCAGACAGGGAGAGGGCTACACCTTC. Translated: CASSPRRQGEGYTF.

V gene TRBV5-1 combines with J gene TRBJ1-6; tentatively, D is TRBD1 (6 bases). This CDR3 is 14 amino acids long. The V end lost 3 bases, the J end lost 7 bases, and 11 bases lay between the germline ends. The germline CDR1 and CDR2 sequences are SGHRS and YFSETQ. The CDR3 sequence: CASSSDSPNSPLHF. DNA of the CDR3: TGCGCCAGCAGCTCGGACAGCCCGAATTCACCCCTCCACTTT.